Following are 18 T cell receptor beta chains from one sample sequenced in a study of cytomegalovirus exposure and HLA in healthy donors. Both 60 Vbeta primers and 13 Jbeta primers went into the PCR. Libraries were prepared by immunoSEQ multiplex PCR; TCRdb keeps only in-frame clonotypes and omits some of them. The table records about 90,000 clones, about four fifths of them present only once. The source material was PBMCs. The receptors here all came from a man aged 18-30 years in good health and CMV-seronegative.

This clone was counted once. V usage is TRBV7-9 and J usage is TRBJ2-2, with 12 bases that match TRBD1. The CDR3 contains 16 residues. CDR1 and CDR2 (germline): SEHNR, FQNEAQ (reference sequence). Trimming removed 4 bases from V and 6 bases from J; junction bases left unmatched: 6. The CDR3, as DNA: TGTGCCAGCAGCTCGCCGGGACAGGGGGCAGCCGGGGAGCTGTTTTTT. Amino acids: CASSSPGQGAAGELFF.

CDR3 in amino acids: CASSNTGTSRLNEQFF. CDR3 nucleotides: TGTGCCAGCAGCAATACCGGGACATCTCGACTCAATGAGCAGTTCTTC. This chain uses TRBV7-2 with TRBJ2-1, with D perhaps TRBD1 (6 bases). With 5 bases removed from V and 6 bases from J, the gap between germline ends came to 20 bases. The CDR3 runs to 16 residues. The germline V gene has CDR1 SGHTA and CDR2 FQGNSA.

Notes on this clone: This CDR3 is also generated by other DNA sequences in the sample. The CDR3 is CASSLATGGQETQYF. In DNA, the CDR3 is TGTGCCAGCAGCTTAGCTACAGGGGGCCAAGAGACCCAGTACTTC. The chain uses TRBV7-9 and TRBJ2-5, with TRBD1 matching 8 bases. Trimming took 0 bases from V and 1 from J; bases not matched to a gene: 1. There are 15 residues in the CDR3. CDR1 and CDR2 from the germline V gene are SEHNR and FQNEAQ (reference sequence). The complete variable domain, with remaining parts taken from reference TRBV7-9 and TRBJ2-5, reads DTGVSQNPRHKITKRGQNVTFRCDPISEHNRLYWYRQTLGQGPEFLTYFQNEAQLEKSRLLSDRFSAERPKGSFSTLEIQRTEQGDSAMYLCASSLATGGQETQYFGPGTRLLVL.

V usage is TRBV2 and J usage is TRBJ1-2; D ambiguous. Between the trimmed V and J ends, which lost 8 bases and 1 base, there was a span of 5 bases. Germline V gene lookup returns CDR1 SNHLY and CDR2 FYNNEI. The CDR3 sequence is 11 residues long. This CDR3 reads CASRDNYGYTF. The CDR3 bases are TGTGCCAGCCGGGATAACTATGGCTACACCTTC. Variable domain in full (rest from reference TRBV2 and TRBJ1-2): EPEVTQTPSHQVTQMGQEVILRCVPISNHLYFYWYRQILGQKVEFLVSFYNNEISEKSEIFDDQFSVERPDGSNFTLKIRSTKLEDSAMYFCASRDNYGYTFGSGTRLTVV.

J is TRBJ1-1 and V is TRBV11-2; D is possibly TRBD1 (5 bases). The ends were cut back, 6 bases at V and 0 bases at J, with 11 bases in the middle. CDR1 and CDR2 (germline): SGHAT, FQNNGV. This CDR3 contains 14 residues. CDR3 sequence: CASRAGTLNTEAFF. The DNA of the CDR3 is TGTGCCAGCAGGGCAGGGACTCTGAACACTGAAGCTTTCTTT.

This clone was recorded a few times. The chain is built from TRBV13 and TRBJ1-1; no reliable D call. This CDR3 has 13 residues. Germline V gene data show CDR1 as PRHDT and CDR2 as FYEKMQ (reference sequence). V was clipped by 7 bases and J by 3 bases, with 12 bases between them. The CDR3 here is CASTIQPYTEAFF. The CDR3 coding sequence is TGTGCCAGCACCATACAGCCATACACTGAAGCTTTCTTT.

This clone was counted a few times. The V call is TRBV4-3, the J call TRBJ1-1; TRBD1 might be the D (5 bases). Germline V lookup: CDR1 LGHNA, CDR2 YSLEER. The CDR3 is made up of 17 amino acids. Trimming took 4 bases from V and 3 from J, leaving 21 bases between them. This CDR3 reads CASSPGPPQAGDTEAFF. CDR3 coding DNA: TGCGCCAGCAGCCCAGGACCCCCACAGGCGGGGGACACTGAAGCTTTCTTT.

The CDR3 here is CASRTNRLNTEAFF. The CDR3 nucleotides read TGTGCCAGCAGAACGAACAGGTTGAACACTGAAGCTTTCTTT. This chain uses TRBV28 with TRBJ1-1, with D possibly being TRBD1 (5 bases). The length of the CDR3 is 14 residues. V lost 6 bases and J 0 bases, leaving 11 bases between the germline ends. CDR1 and CDR2 from the germline V gene are MDHEN and SYDVKM.

The rearrangement joins TRBV6-5 to TRBJ2-1, with a tentative D call TRBD1 (6 bases). The CDR3 length is 16 residues. The germline CDR1 and CDR2 sequences are MNHEY and SVGAGI. V gave up 2 bases and J gave up 5 bases, with 16 bases separating them. For the CDR3, the DNA is TGTGCCAGCAGTTACCTGGGGGCGAGTATGAACAATGAGCAGTTCTTC. Protein product: CASSYLGASMNNEQFF.

This chain connects TRBV4-1 to TRBJ2-2; 7 bases fit TRBD1. The CDR3 loop spans 13 amino acids. In germline, CDR1 is MGHRA, CDR2 YSYEKL. J gave up 9 bases and V 4 bases, and 5 bases lay outside the gene matches. Written as DNA, the CDR3 is TGCGCCAGCAGCCCGGGGACAGCCCGGGAGCTGTTTTTT. It encodes CASSPGTARELFF.

The V gene is TRBV18, the J gene TRBJ2-6, with TRBD1 matching over 9 bases. CDR3 length: 18 amino acids. With V trimmed by 3 bases and J by 0 bases, 6 bases remained unmatched. From germline, CDR1 is KGHSH and CDR2 LQKENI. The chain's CDR3 is CASSPRTGALSGANVLTF. CDR3 nucleotide sequence: TGTGCCAGCTCACCCCGGACAGGGGCCCTCTCTGGGGCCAACGTCCTGACTTTC.

The V call is TRBV2, the J call TRBJ2-3; 8 bases agree with TRBD2. Germline loops: CDR1 SNHLY, CDR2 FYNNEI. V gave up 5 bases and J gave up 0 bases; unmatched junction bases: 7. This CDR3 is built from 16 residues. CDR3 sequence reads: CASSPLSGGSTDTQYF. The CDR3 DNA reads TGTGCCAGCAGTCCACTATCGGGGGGGAGCACAGATACGCAGTATTTT.

This clone has just a few counts. This chain joins TRBV28 and TRBJ2-3; D is perhaps TRBD2 (6 bases). CDR1 is MDHEN, CDR2 SYDVKM, per germline. Trimming took off 3 bases at V and 2 bases at J, with 21 bases between the two ends. The CDR3 sequence is 18 residues long. CDR3 region: CASSLPVSGAETTDTQYF. As DNA, the CDR3 is TGTGCCAGCAGTTTGCCCGTTTCGGGAGCGGAGACCACAGATACGCAGTATTTT.

The V call is TRBV7-2, the J call TRBJ2-7, with D maybe TRBD2 (6 bases). The CDR3 runs 13 residues. CDR1 is SGHTA, CDR2 FQGNSA, per germline. Trimming removed 5 bases from V and 3 bases from J, with 11 bases in between. CDR3 in DNA: TGTGCCAGCAGCCCGGGACTGCTCTACGAGCAGTACTTC. Translating gives CASSPGLLYEQYF.

CDR3 DNA sequence: TGTGCCAGCAGCCCACAGATTGGGGGAGGGTACAATGAGCAGTTCTTC. It specifies CASSPQIGGGYNEQFF. The chain combines TRBV9 with TRBJ2-1, with 7 nucleotides matching TRBD2. The CDR3 sequence is 16 residues long. V was pared by 4 bases and J by 4 bases, with 11 bases of the junction left unmatched. CDR1 and CDR2 (germline): SGDLS, YYNGEE. Combining the CDR3 with reference TRBV9 and TRBJ2-1 gives the whole variable domain DSGVTQTPKHLITATGQRVTLRCSPRSGDLSVYWYQQSLDQGLQFLIQYYNGEERAKGNILERFSAQQFPDLHSELNLSSLELGDSALYFCASSPQIGGGYNEQFFGPGTRLTVL.

This clone was counted a single time. The chain combines TRBV4-3 with TRBJ1-3; D gene ambiguous. Per the germline V gene, CDR1 is LGHNA and CDR2 is YSLEER. V dropped 1 base and J dropped 1 base, with 14 bases sitting between them. This CDR3 contains 17 residues. CDR3 residues: CASSQGEGLGSGNTIYF. DNA for the CDR3: TGCGCCAGCAGCCAAGGAGAGGGCTTGGGGTCTGGAAACACCATATATTTT.

The CDR3 bases are TGTGCCAGCTCACTGGCGGGAGCCCGCACAGATACGCAGTATTTT. This sequence encodes CASSLAGARTDTQYF. This chain connects TRBV18 to TRBJ2-3; 7 bases map to TRBD2. Germline values: CDR1 KGHSH, CDR2 LQKENI. CDR3 size: 15 residues. V gave up 4 bases and J gave up 1 base; unmatched junction bases: 5.

The rearrangement uses TRBV28 and TRBJ2-5; 9 nucleotides align to TRBD1. V gave up 6 bases and J gave up 2 bases; unmatched junction bases: 13. CDR1 and CDR2 (germline): MDHEN, SYDVKM. CDR3 length: 17 residues. CDR3 nucleotides: TGTGCCAGCAGCCGTGGAGTTGGGGACAGGGCGCAAGAGACCCAGTACTTC. Protein sequence: CASSRGVGDRAQETQYF.